This T cell receptor beta chain was profiled in a study of read filtering for tumor transcriptome and immune sequencing. Study details: The cohort had about 16 men and around 15 women aged about 47 to 80, mean about 68 years. By R-ISS, stages I, II and III held around 8, 16 and 7 patients.

Worth noting for this clonotype: The junction departs from germline at one end; a sequencing error may be responsible.

From 300 to 400 ng of RNA, a library with molecular barcoded alpha/delta and beta/gamma adaptors was made. MiXCR was run by TCRdb on the reads, yielding one entry per CDR3 protein. Here the sample spans about 57,000 distinct CDR3 sequences, under 25% being singletons. The receptor was isolated from a donor at least 40 years old with multiple myeloma. The sample consisted of a population of CD138-negative cells sorted from bone marrow.

CDR3 nucleotide sequence: TGTGCCAGCAGCTCTCTGACAGCTCTCTCTAGGGCCAACGTCCTGACTTTC. Its protein is CASSSLTALSRANVLTF. The V call is TRBV5-6, the J call TRBJ2-6, with D possibly being TRBD1 (5 bases). This CDR3 contains 17 residues. From germline, CDR1 is SGHDT and CDR2 YYEEEE. Full variable domain (remainder filled in from reference TRBV5-6 and TRBJ2-6): DAGVTQSPTHLIKTRGQQVTLRCSPKSGHDTVSWYQQALGQGPQFIFQYYEEEERQRGNFPDRFSGHQFPNYSSELNVNALLLGDSALYLCASSSLTALSRANVLTFGAGSRLTVL.